The source of this T cell receptor beta chain is a study of cytomegalovirus exposure and HLA in healthy donors. With 4 bases clipped from V and 5 bases from J, the junction kept 9 bases outside the gene matches. CDR3 length: 17 amino acids. The V gene's germline CDR1 is SGHTA and CDR2 FQGTGA. In its sample, this clone was seen many times. It was with 60 Vbeta and 13 Jbeta primers that the PCR ran. The table came from immunoSEQ multiplex PCR; TCRdb's copy has only in-frame clones and leaves some out. The table includes roughly 120,000 clones, 70% to 80% detected once. The sequenced sample consisted of PBMCs. The clonotype originates from a man aged 18 to 30 in good health and CMV-seronegative. J is TRBJ2-1 and V is TRBV7-3; 12 nucleotides match TRBD2. The CDR3 loop reads CASSSTSGRNLHNEQFF. The CDR3 bases are TGTGCCAGCAGCTCAACTAGCGGGAGGAACCTCCACAATGAGCAGTTCTTC.